The TCR beta chain described here comes from a study of cytomegalovirus exposure and HLA in healthy donors. General observations from the study: Reportedly, diagnosis of cytomegalovirus status by the classifier showed high specificity and sensitivity. CMV antigen specificity was confirmed in vitro for a few CMV-associated chains.

Assay used: immunoSEQ multiplex PCR; TCRdb lists only in-frame clones, some missing. The data hold 350,000 or so clones, with 70% to 90% observed a single time. V shed 1 base, J shed 0 bases, and the junction held 3 bases outside the gene matches. Germline-derived CDR1 and CDR2 are LNHNV and YYDKDF (reference sequence). The CDR3 has 15 residues. Regarding this clone: Its antigen is not known.

This TCR derives from a young woman in good health and CMV-seronegative. The chain links TRBV15 to TRBJ2-7, with TRBD2 matching over 7 bases. The sample taken for sequencing was PBMCs. The CDR3 loop reads CATSRGEGFSYEQYF. The DNA of the CDR3 is TGTGCCACCAGCAGAGGGGAGGGTTTCTCCTACGAGCAGTACTTC.